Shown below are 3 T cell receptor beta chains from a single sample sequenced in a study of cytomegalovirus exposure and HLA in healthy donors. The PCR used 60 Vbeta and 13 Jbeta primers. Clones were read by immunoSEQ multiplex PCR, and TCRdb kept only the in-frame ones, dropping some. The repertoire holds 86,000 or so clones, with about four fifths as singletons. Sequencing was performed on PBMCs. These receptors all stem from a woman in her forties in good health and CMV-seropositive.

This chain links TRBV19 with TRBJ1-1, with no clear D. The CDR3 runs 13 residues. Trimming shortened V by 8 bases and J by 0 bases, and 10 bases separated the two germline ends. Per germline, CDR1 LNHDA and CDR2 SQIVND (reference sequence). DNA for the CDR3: TGTGCCAGTCAAAGACACATGAACACTGAAGCTTTCTTT. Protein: CASQRHMNTEAFF. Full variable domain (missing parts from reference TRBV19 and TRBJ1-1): DGGITQSPKYLFRKEGQNVTLSCEQNLNHDAMYWYRQDPGQGLRLIYYSQIVNDFQKGDIAEGYSVSREKKESFPLTVTSAQKNPTAFYLCASQRHMNTEAFFGQGTRLTVV.

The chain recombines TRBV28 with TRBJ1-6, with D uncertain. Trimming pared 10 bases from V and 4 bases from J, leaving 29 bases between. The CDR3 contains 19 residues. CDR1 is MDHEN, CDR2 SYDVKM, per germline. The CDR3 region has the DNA TGTGCCACCAAGTACGAGATTCGCCTCTCCGCCGATTATAATTCACCCCTCCACTTT. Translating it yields CATKYEIRLSADYNSPLHF.

DNA for the CDR3: TGCAGCGTTGACCAGGGGGGAAGAGAGACCCAGTACTTC. Translated: CSVDQGGRETQYF. The genes are TRBV29-1 and TRBJ2-5, with a tentative D call TRBD1 (7 bases). V was pared by 3 bases and J by 4 bases, with 12 bases between. Germline CDR1 reads SQVTM; CDR2 reads ANQGSEA. The CDR3 is 13 residues long.